One sample yielded the 8 T cell receptor beta chains listed below, sequenced in a study of shared clonotypes between healthy human individuals. Repertoires were generated with immunoSEQ multiplex PCR, while TCRdb's copy carries only in-frame clones and drops some. The profile shows some 1 million clones, 65% to 80% of them singletons. Sequenced sample: memory CD4+ T cells sorted from blood. Subset here: CD45RA-negative fraction. The source of these receptors is a man aged 18 to 35 in good health.

This chain links TRBV6-1 with TRBJ2-3, with 8 bases that match TRBD2. Unmatched junction bases numbered 5, after V lost 1 base and J lost 5 bases. The CDR3 is 15 residues long. Germline V CDR1 and CDR2: MNHNS, SASEGT. The DNA for the CDR3 is TGTGCCAGCAGTGAAGGGTCGGGGGGGCAAGATACGCAGTATTTT. This encodes CASSEGSGGQDTQYF.

The rearrangement uses TRBV9 and TRBJ2-5, with 11 bases aligning to TRBD1. V lost 3 bases, J lost 5 bases, and 6 bases stayed unmatched. This CDR3 has 15 amino acids. Germline CDR1 reads SGDLS; CDR2 reads YYNGEE. In DNA form, the CDR3 reads TGTGCCAGCAGCGCTCCCGGGACAGGGGGGGAGACCCAGTACTTC. This sequence encodes CASSAPGTGGETQYF.

This clone was detected a few times. The chain is built from TRBV6-1 and TRBJ2-1; tentatively, D is TRBD1 (6 bases). The CDR3 length is 14 residues. Germline CDR1 is MNHNS and CDR2 is SASEGT. V dropped 8 bases and J dropped 4 bases, with 15 bases sitting between them. CDR3 nucleotide sequence: TGTGCCAGCTTCCGGGACACAAATTACAATGAGCAGTTCTTC. Its protein product is CASFRDTNYNEQFF.

This sequence joins TRBV18 and TRBJ1-2; 9 bases agree with TRBD1. Germline V gives CDR1 KGHSH, CDR2 LQKENI. The CDR3 contains 15 residues. The V gene end was trimmed by 4 bases and the J gene end by 2 bases; junction bases not matched to a gene: 5. For the CDR3, the DNA is TGTGCCAGCTCACTCCGGGACAGGGAGAACTATGGCTACACCTTC. This sequence encodes CASSLRDRENYGYTF. Combining the CDR3 with reference TRBV18 and TRBJ1-2 gives the whole variable domain NAGVMQNPRHLVRRRGQEARLRCSPMKGHSHVYWYRQLPEEGLKFMVYLQKENIIDESGMPKERFSAEFPKEGPSILRIQQVVRGDSAAYFCASSLRDRENYGYTFGSGTRLTVV.

The chain combines TRBV12-5 with TRBJ2-1, with TRBD2 identical over 14 bases. V lost 1 base and J lost 12; bases outside the gene matches: 11. The CDR3 loop spans 17 amino acids. CDR1 is LGHNT, CDR2 FRNRAP, per germline. CDR3 coding DNA: TGTGCTAGTGGTTTGGGACTCCCGGGACTAGCGGGAGTGGTGCAGTTCTTC. It translates to CASGLGLPGLAGVVQFF.

This clone was seen more than once but under ten times. This rearrangement joins TRBV18 to TRBJ1-5; D is unresolved. The CDR3 has 13 amino acids. V was clipped by 0 bases and J by 7 bases, with 7 bases between them. From germline, CDR1 is KGHSH and CDR2 LQKENI. The CDR3 reads CASSPPQEQPQHF. The CDR3 region has the DNA TGTGCCAGCTCACCACCTCAAGAGCAGCCCCAGCATTTT.

The chain combines TRBV2 with TRBJ1-6; 12 nucleotides line up with TRBD1. The junction had 5 bases not matched to a gene; V was cut back by 7 bases and J by 7 bases. Per germline, CDR1 SNHLY and CDR2 FYNNEI. This CDR3 is built from 15 residues. The CDR3 DNA reads as TGTGCCAGCATCCGGGACAGGGGGCCGAATTCACCCCTCCACTTT. Residues: CASIRDRGPNSPLHF.

This clone came up a few times. No conserved phenylalanine or tryptophan is present at the end of the CDR3, so a read error is the likely explanation. It is unclear where the CDR3 begins or ends on the DNA, so no DNA is shown, and the CDR3 is as TCRdb lists it. This chain joins TRBV2 and TRBJ1-2. Per germline, CDR1 SNHLY and CDR2 FYNNEI. The length of the CDR3 is 11 amino acids, counting both ends. The CDR3 loop reads CASSDIGPLNA.